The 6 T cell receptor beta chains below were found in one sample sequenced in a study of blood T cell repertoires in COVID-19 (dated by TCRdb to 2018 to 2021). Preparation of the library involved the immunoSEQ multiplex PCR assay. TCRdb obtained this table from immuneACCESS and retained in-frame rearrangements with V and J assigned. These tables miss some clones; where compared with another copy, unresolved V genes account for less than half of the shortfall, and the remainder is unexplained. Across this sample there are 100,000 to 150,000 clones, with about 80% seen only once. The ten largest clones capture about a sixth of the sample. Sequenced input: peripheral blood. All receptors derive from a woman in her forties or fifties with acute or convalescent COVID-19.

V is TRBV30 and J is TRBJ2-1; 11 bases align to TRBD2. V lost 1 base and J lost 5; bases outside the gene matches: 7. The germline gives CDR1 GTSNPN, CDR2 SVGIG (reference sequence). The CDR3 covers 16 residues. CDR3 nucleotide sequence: TGTGCCTGGAGTGGGAAACTAGCGGGGGAAAACAATGAGCAGTTCTTC. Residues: CAWSGKLAGENNEQFF.

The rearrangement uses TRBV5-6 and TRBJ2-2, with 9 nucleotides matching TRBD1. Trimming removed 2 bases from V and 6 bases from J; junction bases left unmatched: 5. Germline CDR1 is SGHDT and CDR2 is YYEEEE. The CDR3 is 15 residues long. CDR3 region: CASSFGTGIAGELFF. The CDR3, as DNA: TGTGCCAGCAGCTTCGGGACAGGGATCGCCGGGGAGCTGTTTTTT.

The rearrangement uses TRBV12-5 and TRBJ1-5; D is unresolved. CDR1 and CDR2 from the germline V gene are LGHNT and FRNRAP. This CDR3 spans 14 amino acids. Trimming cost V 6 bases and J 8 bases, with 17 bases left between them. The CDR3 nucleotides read TGTGCTAGTGGCCTGGGGAGGGCGGTCGAGCCCCAGCATTTT. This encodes CASGLGRAVEPQHF.

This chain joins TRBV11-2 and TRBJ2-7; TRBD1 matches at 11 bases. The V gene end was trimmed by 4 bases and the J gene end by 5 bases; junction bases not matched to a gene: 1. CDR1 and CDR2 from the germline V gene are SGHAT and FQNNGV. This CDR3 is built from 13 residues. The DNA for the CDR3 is TGTGCCAGCAGCTGGGACAGGGGGAACGAGCAGTACTTC. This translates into CASSWDRGNEQYF.

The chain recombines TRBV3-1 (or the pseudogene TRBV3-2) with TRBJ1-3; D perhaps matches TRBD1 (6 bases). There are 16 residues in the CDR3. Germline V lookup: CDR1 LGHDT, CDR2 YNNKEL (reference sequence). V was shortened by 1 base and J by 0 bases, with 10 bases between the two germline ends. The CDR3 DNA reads TGTGCCAGCAGCCAAGTGGACAGCGTCTCTGGAAACACCATATATTTT. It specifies CASSQVDSVSGNTIYF.

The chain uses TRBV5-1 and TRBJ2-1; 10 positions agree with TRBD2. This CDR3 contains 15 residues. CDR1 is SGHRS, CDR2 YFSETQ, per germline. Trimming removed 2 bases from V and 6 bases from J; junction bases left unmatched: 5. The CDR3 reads CASSFSGGAGNEQFF. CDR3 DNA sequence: TGCGCCAGCAGCTTCAGCGGGGGGGCAGGCAATGAGCAGTTCTTC. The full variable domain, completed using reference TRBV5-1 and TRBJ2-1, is KAGVTQTPRYLIKTRGQQVTLSCSPISGHRSVSWYQQTPGQGLQFLFEYFSETQRNKGNFPGRFSGRQFSNSRSEMNVSTLELGDSALYLCASSFSGGAGNEQFFGPGTRLTVL.